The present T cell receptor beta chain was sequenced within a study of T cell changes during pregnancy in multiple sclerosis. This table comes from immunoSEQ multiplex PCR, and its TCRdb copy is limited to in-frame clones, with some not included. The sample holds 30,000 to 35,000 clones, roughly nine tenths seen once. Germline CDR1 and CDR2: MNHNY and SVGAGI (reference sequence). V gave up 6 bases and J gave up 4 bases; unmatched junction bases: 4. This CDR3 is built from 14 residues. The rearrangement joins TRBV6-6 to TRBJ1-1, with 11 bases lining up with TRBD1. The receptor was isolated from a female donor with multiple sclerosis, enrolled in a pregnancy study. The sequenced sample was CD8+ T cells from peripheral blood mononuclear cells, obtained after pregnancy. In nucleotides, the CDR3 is TGTGCCAGCAGCCGGGACAGGGGGGGCACTGAAGCTTTCTTT. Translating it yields CASSRDRGGTEAFF.